A single TCR beta chain is shown here with its context. Its antigen is undetermined. This sample was included in a study of OX40 agonist ivuxolimab in advanced cancers. General study results and limits: Dosing at 0.1 to 3.0 mg/kg was accompanied by clonal expansion of CD4+ and CD8+ blood T cells by week 6.

Profiling relied on immunoSEQ multiplex PCR, and the TCRdb table lists in-frame clones only, not all of them. The table has 57,000 or so clones, around 86% seen once; the top ten hold 3.9%. This specimen was CD4+ or CD8+ T cells sorted from blood, taken in a trial of the OX40 agonist ivuxolimab. This clonotype originated in an adult with an advanced solid tumor such as melanoma, head and neck, liver or kidney cancer.

The DNA for the CDR3 is TGTGCCAGCAGGGCCGGGGGGTACAATGAGCAGTTCTTC. Amino acid sequence: CASRAGGYNEQFF. V gene TRBV11-1 combines with J gene TRBJ2-1, with TRBD2 identical over 7 bases. Germline V gene sequence: CDR1 SGHAT, CDR2 FQDESV (reference sequence). CDR3 size: 13 residues. V gave up 6 bases and J gave up 4 bases; unmatched junction bases: 3.